This paragraph covers one T cell receptor beta chain sequence. Participants were placed into cohorts based on the clinical history they reported. Donors of Cohort 3 who recovered were those that had two negative PCRs, clearance, or symptom resolution. CDR3 size: 14 residues. Trimming shortened V by 2 bases and J by 3 bases, and 10 bases separated the two germline ends. Germline CDR1 and CDR2: LGHNA and YSLEER. This entry is derived from a study of blood T cell repertoires in COVID-19. Study as a whole: The analysed material was cDNA or gDNA that came from T cells, B-cell-depleted T cells, or PBMCs.

In the study's own analysis: Reference gene primers were amplified, and this amplification served to estimate nucleated cell counts. Assay used: immunoSEQ multiplex PCR; TCRdb lists only in-frame clones, some missing. That table supplies the V and J calls and clone size; D and trimming were determined from the DNA. Of roughly 310,000 clones in the sample, 89% were seen once. The rearrangement links TRBV4-3 to TRBJ1-2; D not certain. This receptor was obtained from a woman between 40 and 50 years old who had recovered from COVID-19. The sample was PBMCs or T cells enriched from blood (not recorded which). The CDR3: CASSQNEQYYGYTF. In DNA form, the CDR3 reads TGCGCCAGCAGCCAAAATGAACAGTACTATGGCTACACCTTC.